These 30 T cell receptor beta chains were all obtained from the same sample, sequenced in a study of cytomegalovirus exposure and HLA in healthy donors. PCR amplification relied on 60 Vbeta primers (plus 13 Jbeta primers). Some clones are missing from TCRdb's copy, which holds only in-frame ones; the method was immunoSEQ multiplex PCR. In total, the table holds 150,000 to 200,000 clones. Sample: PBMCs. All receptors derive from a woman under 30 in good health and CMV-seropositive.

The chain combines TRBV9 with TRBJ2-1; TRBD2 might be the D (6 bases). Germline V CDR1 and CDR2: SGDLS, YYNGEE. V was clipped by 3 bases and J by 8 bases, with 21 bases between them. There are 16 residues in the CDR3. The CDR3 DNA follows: TGTGCCAGCAGCGCCCATACCAACCCCCGGGGGTATGAGCAGTTCTTC. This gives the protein CASSAHTNPRGYEQFF.

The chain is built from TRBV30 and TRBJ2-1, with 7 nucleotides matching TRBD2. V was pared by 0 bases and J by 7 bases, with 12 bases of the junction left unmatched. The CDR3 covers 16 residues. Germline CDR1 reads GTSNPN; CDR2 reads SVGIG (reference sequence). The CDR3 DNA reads TGTGCCTGGAGTGTGGGTCCTAGCGGATTGGGGAATGAGCAGTTCTTC. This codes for CAWSVGPSGLGNEQFF.

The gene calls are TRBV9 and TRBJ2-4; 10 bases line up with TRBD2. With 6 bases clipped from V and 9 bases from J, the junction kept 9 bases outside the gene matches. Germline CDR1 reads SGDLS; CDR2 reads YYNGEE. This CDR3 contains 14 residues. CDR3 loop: CASNIGLAEGIQYF. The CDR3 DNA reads TGTGCCAGCAACATCGGACTAGCGGAGGGCATTCAGTACTTC.

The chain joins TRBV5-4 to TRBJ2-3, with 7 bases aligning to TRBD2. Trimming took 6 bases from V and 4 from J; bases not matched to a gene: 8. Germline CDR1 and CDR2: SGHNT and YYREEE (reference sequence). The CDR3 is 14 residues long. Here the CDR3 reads CASTQTSSPDTQYF. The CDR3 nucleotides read TGTGCCAGCACCCAGACTAGCAGCCCAGATACGCAGTATTTT.

The CDR3 sequence: CASSLGALYGYTF. In nucleotides, the CDR3 is TGTGCCAGCAGCCTCGGAGCGCTTTATGGCTACACCTTC. V is TRBV13 and J is TRBJ1-2; D is unresolved. V lost 5 bases to trimming and J lost 5 bases, with 12 bases between them. Per the germline V gene, CDR1 is PRHDT and CDR2 is FYEKMQ (reference sequence). CDR3 length: 13 residues. The full variable domain, completed using reference TRBV13 and TRBJ1-2, is AAGVIQSPRHLIKEKRETATLKCYPIPRHDTVYWYQQGPGQDPQFLISFYEKMQSDKGSIPDRFSAQQFSDYHSELNMSSLELGDSALYFCASSLGALYGYTFGSGTRLTVV.

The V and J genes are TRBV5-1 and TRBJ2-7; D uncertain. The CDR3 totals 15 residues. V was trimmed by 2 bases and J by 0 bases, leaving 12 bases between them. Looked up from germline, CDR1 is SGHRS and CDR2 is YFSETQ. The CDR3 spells CASSFAVESSYEQYF. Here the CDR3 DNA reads TGCGCCAGCAGCTTTGCAGTTGAAAGCTCCTACGAGCAGTACTTC. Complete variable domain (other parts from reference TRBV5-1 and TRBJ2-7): KAGVTQTPRYLIKTRGQQVTLSCSPISGHRSVSWYQQTPGQGLQFLFEYFSETQRNKGNFPGRFSGRQFSNSRSEMNVSTLELGDSALYLCASSFAVESSYEQYFGPGTRLTVT.

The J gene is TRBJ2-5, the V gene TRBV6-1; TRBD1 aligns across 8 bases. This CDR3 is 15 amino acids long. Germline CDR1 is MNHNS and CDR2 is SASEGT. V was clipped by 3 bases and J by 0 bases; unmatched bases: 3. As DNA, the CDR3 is TGTGCCAGCAGTGATGGGACAGGCCACCAAGAGACCCAGTACTTC. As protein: CASSDGTGHQETQYF.

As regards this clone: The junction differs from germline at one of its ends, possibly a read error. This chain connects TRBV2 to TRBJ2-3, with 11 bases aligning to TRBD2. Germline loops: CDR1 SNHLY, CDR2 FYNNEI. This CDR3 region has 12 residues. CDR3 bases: TGTGCCAGCAGTGATGGGACTAGCGGTACGAATTTT. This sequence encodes CASSDGTSGTNF.

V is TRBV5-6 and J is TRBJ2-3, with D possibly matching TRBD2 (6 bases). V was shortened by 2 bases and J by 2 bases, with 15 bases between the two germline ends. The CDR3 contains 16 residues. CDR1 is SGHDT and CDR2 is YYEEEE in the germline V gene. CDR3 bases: TGTGCCAGCAGCTTTAGCCGCCAGCGGGTCACAGATACGCAGTATTTT. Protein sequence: CASSFSRQRVTDTQYF. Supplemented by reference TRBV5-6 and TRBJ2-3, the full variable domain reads DAGVTQSPTHLIKTRGQQVTLRCSPKSGHDTVSWYQQALGQGPQFIFQYYEEEERQRGNFPDRFSGHQFPNYSSELNVNALLLGDSALYLCASSFSRQRVTDTQYFGPGTRLTVL.

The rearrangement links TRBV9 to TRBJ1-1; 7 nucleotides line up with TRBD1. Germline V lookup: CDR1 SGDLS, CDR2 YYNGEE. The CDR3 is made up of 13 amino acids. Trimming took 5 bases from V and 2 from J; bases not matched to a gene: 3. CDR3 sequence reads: CASRPGGNTEAFF. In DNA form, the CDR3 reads TGTGCCAGCAGACCAGGGGGAAACACTGAAGCTTTCTTT.

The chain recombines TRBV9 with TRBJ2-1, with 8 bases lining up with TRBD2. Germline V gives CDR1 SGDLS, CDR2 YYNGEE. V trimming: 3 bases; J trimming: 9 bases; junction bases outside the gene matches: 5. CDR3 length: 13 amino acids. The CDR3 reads CASSEAGGSEQFF. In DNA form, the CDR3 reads TGTGCCAGCAGCGAGGCGGGAGGCAGTGAGCAGTTCTTC.

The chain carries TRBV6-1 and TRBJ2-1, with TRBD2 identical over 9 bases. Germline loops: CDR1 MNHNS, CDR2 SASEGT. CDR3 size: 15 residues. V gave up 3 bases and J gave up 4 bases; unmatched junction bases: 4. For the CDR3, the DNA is TGTGCCAGCAGTGAGCTGGCGGGAGGGTACAATGAGCAGTTCTTC. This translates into CASSELAGGYNEQFF.

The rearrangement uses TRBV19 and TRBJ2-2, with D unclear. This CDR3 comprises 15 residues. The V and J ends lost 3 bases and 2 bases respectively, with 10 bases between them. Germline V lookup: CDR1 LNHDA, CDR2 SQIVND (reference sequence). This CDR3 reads CASSILLTNTGELFF. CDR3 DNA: TGTGCCAGTAGTATTCTCCTCACAAACACCGGGGAGCTGTTTTTT.

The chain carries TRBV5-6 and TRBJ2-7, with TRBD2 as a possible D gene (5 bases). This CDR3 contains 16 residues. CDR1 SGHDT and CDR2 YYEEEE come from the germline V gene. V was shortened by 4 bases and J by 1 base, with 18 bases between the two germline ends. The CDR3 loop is CASSTTAGLPSYEQYF. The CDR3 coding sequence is TGTGCCAGCAGCACCACCGCCGGACTCCCATCCTACGAGCAGTACTTC.

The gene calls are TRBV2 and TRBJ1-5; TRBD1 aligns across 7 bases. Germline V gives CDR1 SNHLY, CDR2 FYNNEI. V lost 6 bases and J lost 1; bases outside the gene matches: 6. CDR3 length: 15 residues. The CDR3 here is CASSGDRASNQPQHF. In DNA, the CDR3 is TGTGCCAGCAGCGGAGACAGGGCGAGCAATCAGCCCCAGCATTTT. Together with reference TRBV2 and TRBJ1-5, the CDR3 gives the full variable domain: EPEVTQTPSHQVTQMGQEVILRCVPISNHLYFYWYRQILGQKVEFLVSFYNNEISEKSEIFDDQFSVERPDGSNFTLKIRSTKLEDSAMYFCASSGDRASNQPQHFGDGTRLSIL.

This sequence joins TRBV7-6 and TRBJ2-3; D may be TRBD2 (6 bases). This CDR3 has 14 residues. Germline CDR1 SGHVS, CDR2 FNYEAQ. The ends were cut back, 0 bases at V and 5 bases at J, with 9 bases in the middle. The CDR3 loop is CASSLAGRIDTQYF. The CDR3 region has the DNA TGTGCCAGCAGCTTAGCCGGGAGAATAGATACGCAGTATTTT.

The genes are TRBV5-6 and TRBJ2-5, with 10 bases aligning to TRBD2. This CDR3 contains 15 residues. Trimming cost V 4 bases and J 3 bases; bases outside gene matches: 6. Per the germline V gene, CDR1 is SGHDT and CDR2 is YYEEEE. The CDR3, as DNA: TGTGCCAGCAGCCTCTGGACTAGCGGAAAAGAGACCCAGTACTTC. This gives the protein CASSLWTSGKETQYF.

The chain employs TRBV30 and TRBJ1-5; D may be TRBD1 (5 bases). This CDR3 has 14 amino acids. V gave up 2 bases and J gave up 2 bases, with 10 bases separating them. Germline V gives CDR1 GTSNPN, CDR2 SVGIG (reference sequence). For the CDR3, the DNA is TGTGCCTGGAGTCTGGGGCGAGGCAATCAGCCCCAGCATTTT. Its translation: CAWSLGRGNQPQHF.

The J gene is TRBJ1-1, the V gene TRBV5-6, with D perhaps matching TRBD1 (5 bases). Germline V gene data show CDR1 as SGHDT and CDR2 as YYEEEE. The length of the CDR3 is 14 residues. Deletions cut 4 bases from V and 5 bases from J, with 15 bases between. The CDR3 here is CASSGGGGQTEAFF. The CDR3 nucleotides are TGTGCCAGCAGCGGGGGGGGTGGCCAAACTGAAGCTTTCTTT.

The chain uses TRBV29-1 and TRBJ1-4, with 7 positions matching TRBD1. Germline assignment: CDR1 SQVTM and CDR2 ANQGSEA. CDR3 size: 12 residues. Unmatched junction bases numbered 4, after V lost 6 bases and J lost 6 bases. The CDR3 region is CSVQGVDEKLFF. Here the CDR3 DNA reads TGCAGCGTCCAGGGGGTAGATGAAAAACTGTTTTTT.

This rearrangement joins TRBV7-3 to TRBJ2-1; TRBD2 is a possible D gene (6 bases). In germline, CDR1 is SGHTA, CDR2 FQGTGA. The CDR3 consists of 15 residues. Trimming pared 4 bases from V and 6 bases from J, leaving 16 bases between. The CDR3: CASSYRGTGGNEQFF. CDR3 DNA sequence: TGTGCCAGCAGCTACCGCGGGACCGGCGGCAATGAGCAGTTCTTC.

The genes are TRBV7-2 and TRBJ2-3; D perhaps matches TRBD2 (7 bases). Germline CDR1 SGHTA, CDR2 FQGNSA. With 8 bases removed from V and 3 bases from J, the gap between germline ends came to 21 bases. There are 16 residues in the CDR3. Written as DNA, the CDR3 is TGTGCCAGCCAAATAGCCGGGGGGCGAAGGACAGATACGCAGTATTTT. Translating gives CASQIAGGRRTDTQYF.

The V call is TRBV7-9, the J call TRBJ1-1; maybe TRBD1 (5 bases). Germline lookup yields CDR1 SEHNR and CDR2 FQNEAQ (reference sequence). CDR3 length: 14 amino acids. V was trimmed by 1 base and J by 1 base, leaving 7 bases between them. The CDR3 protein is CASSLDRRNTEAFF. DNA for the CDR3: TGTGCCAGCAGCTTAGACAGGAGGAACACTGAAGCTTTCTTT.

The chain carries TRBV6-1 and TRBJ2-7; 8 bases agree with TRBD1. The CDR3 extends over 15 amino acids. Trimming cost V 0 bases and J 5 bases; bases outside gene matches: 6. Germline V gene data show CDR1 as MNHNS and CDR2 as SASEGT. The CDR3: CASSEAGSGGDEQYF. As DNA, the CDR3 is TGTGCCAGCAGTGAAGCTGGTTCAGGGGGCGACGAGCAGTACTTC.

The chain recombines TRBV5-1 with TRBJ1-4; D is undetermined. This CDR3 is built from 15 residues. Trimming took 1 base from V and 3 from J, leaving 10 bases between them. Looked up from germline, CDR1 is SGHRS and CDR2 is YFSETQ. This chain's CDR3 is CASSLRESANEKLFF. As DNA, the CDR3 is TGCGCCAGCAGCTTGAGGGAGTCGGCTAATGAAAAACTGTTTTTT. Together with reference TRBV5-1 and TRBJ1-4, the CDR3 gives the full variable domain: KAGVTQTPRYLIKTRGQQVTLSCSPISGHRSVSWYQQTPGQGLQFLFEYFSETQRNKGNFPGRFSGRQFSNSRSEMNVSTLELGDSALYLCASSLRESANEKLFFGSGTQLSVL.

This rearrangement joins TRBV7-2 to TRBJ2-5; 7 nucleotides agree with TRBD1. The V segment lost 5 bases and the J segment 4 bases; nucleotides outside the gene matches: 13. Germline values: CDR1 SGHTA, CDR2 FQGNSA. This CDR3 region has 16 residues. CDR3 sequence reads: CASSPQTGFGIETQYF. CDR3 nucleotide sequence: TGTGCCAGCAGCCCCCAGACAGGGTTCGGCATAGAGACCCAGTACTTC.

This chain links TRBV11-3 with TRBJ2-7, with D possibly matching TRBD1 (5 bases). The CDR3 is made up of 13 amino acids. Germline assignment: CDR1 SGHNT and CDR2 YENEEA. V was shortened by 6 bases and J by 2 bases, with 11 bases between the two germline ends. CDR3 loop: CASSFTGPYEQYF. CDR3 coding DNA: TGTGCCAGCAGTTTCACAGGACCCTACGAGCAGTACTTC. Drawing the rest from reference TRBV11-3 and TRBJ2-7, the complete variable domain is EAGVVQSPRYKIIEKKQPVAFWCNPISGHNTLYWYLQNLGQGPELLIRYENEEAVDDSQLPKDRFSAERLKGVDSTLKIQPAELGDSAVYLCASSFTGPYEQYFGPGTRLTVT.

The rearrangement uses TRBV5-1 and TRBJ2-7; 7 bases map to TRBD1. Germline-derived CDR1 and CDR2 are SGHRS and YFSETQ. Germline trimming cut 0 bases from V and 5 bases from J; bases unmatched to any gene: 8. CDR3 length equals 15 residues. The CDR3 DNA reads TGCGCCAGCAGCTTGGGACAGGGAGTTGGCGACGAGCAGTACTTC. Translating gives CASSLGQGVGDEQYF.

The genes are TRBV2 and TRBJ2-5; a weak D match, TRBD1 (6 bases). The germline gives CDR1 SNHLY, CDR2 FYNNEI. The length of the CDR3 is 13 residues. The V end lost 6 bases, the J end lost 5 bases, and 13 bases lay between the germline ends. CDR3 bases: TGTGCCAGCAGCGAAACAGGGTGGGAGACCCAGTACTTC. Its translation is CASSETGWETQYF.

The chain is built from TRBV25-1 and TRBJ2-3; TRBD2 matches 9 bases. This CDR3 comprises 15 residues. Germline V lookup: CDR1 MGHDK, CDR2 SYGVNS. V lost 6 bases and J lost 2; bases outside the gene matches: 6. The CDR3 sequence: CASRLSGSPTDTQYF. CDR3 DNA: TGTGCCAGCAGGCTTAGCGGGAGCCCCACAGATACGCAGTATTTT.